A selection of T cell receptor beta chains follows, all from one sample in a study of response to subunit inactivated influenza vaccine. One entry per CDR3 protein, called by TCRdb with MiXCR from the RT-PCR reads. The sample holds about 540,000 distinct CDR3 sequences, roughly a quarter seen once. The sample was also reused in another study, on T cells expressing NK-cell markers.

Here the sequenced sample was CD4+ T cells sorted from PBMCs, taken 11 to 12 days after vaccination. Source of these receptors: a man aged 45-65 years who received an inactivated influenza vaccine. The CDR3 runs from the conserved cysteine through the conserved F or W. D genes are given only for firm matches. Clone size, where shown, is once, few, many, or a class for clones that have expanded.

v_call,d_call,j_call,cdr3_length,clone_size,cdr3_aa,cdr3_nt
TRBV10-3,-,TRBJ2-5,13,-,CATTAGKQETQYF,TGTGCCACGACGGCGGGCAAACAAGAGACCCAGTACTTC
TRBV28,-,TRBJ1-2,19,-,CASRQTSASGPHANYGYTF,TGTGCCAGCAGACAGACATCGGCGTCAGGACCGCACGCTAACTATGGCTACACCTTC
TRBV11-2,-,TRBJ2-7,13,many,CASSPRHFSEQYF,TGTGCCAGCAGCCCGCGACATTTCTCCGAGCAGTACTTC
TRBV9,-,TRBJ1-3,15,few,CASSVTGGAGNTIYF,TGTGCCAGCAGCGTAACGGGGGGGGCTGGAAACACCATATATTTT
TRBV2,TRBD2,TRBJ2-1,16,-,CASSGDLAGGNNEQFF,TGTGCCAGCAGTGGAGATTTAGCGGGGGGAAACAATGAGCAGTTCTTC
TRBV7-9,TRBD2,TRBJ2-3,15,-,CASSSGLNYTDTQYF,TGTGCCAGCAGCTCGGGACTAAATTACACAGATACGCAGTATTTT
TRBV7-2,-,TRBJ2-7,13,-,CASRSGTDYEQYF,TGTGCCAGCAGATCCGGGACGGACTACGAGCAGTACTTC
TRBV7-9,-,TRBJ2-7,15,few,CASSLASLASYEQYF,TGTGCCAGCAGCTTAGCCAGCCTAGCGTCCTACGAGCAGTACTTC
TRBV20-1,-,TRBJ2-1,14,-,CSAQEGWGPYGQFF,TGCAGTGCGCAAGAGGGTTGGGGTCCCTATGGGCAGTTCTTC
TRBV6-1,TRBD2,TRBJ2-3,15,few,CASSRLAGGPDTQYF,TGTGCCAGCAGCAGACTAGCGGGAGGGCCAGATACGCAGTATTTT
TRBV3-1,-,TRBJ1-1,14,-,CASSQAGMNTEAFF,TGTGCCAGCAGCCAAGCAGGGATGAACACTGAAGCTTTCTTT
TRBV6-1,TRBD1,TRBJ1-3,16,few,CASRRGTGISGNTIYF,TGTGCCAGCAGACGAGGGACAGGGATCTCTGGAAACACCATATATTTT
TRBV4-3,-,TRBJ1-5,17,few,CASSQDFSGSGNQPQHF,TGCGCCAGCAGCCAAGATTTTTCGGGCTCGGGAAATCAGCCCCAGCATTTT
TRBV6-1,-,TRBJ2-1,15,-,CASSERTAIYNEQFF,TGTGCCAGCAGTGAACGTACAGCAATCTACAATGAGCAGTTCTTC
TRBV5-6,-,TRBJ1-4,18,-,CASSLVEDVGTRTEKLFF,TGTGCCAGCAGCTTGGTTGAGGACGTCGGGACAAGGACTGAAAAACTGTTTTTT
TRBV7-2,-,TRBJ1-5,16,few,CASSPKGGYSNQPQHF,TGTGCCAGCAGCCCTAAGGGGGGCTATAGCAATCAGCCCCAGCATTTT
TRBV5-5,-,TRBJ2-7,15,few,CASTLEGGGVGEQYF,TGTGCCAGCACCCTCGAAGGCGGAGGGGTCGGCGAGCAGTACTTC
TRBV28,TRBD2,TRBJ2-7,16,-,CASRRRPSGRVYEQYF,TGTGCCAGCAGACGCCGTCCTAGCGGGAGGGTATACGAGCAGTACTTC
TRBV5-5,TRBD2,TRBJ2-5,16,-,CASSLVGGGPSETQYF,TGTGCCAGCAGCTTGGTGGGGGGAGGGCCTTCAGAGACCCAGTACTTC
TRBV20-1,-,TRBJ2-3,14,many,CSARAGSRTDTQYF,TGCAGTGCTAGAGCCGGGAGCCGCACAGATACGCAGTATTTT
TRBV5-1,-,TRBJ2-2,14,many,CASSSTQGTGELFF,TGCGCCAGCAGCTCGACTCAGGGCACCGGGGAGCTGTTTTTT
TRBV20-1,-,TRBJ2-7,13,few,CSAIDRSSYEQYF,TGCAGTGCCATTGACAGGAGCTCCTACGAGCAGTACTTC
TRBV29-1,-,TRBJ2-1,12,many,CSVGGTYNEQFF,TGCAGCGTTGGCGGGACTTACAATGAGCAGTTCTTC
TRBV12-3/TRBV12-4,-,TRBJ2-7,14,few,CASSLSQGTYEQYF,TGTGCCAGCAGTTTATCTCAGGGTACCTACGAGCAGTACTTC
TRBV20-1,-,TRBJ1-1,12,-,CSALPGNTEAFF,TGCAGTGCTTTACCCGGGAACACTGAAGCTTTCTTT
TRBV7-6,-,TRBJ2-1,17,few,CASSPVYGRGSYNEQFF,TGTGCCAGCAGCCCCGTCTATGGGCGGGGATCCTACAATGAGCAGTTCTTC
TRBV29-1,TRBD1,TRBJ1-3,14,few,CSANRGPTGNTIYF,TGCAGCGCGAACAGGGGTCCGACTGGAAACACCATATATTTT
TRBV20-1,TRBD2,TRBJ2-1,16,-,CSAPGASGSSYNEQFF,TGCAGTGCCCCGGGGGCTAGCGGGAGCTCCTACAATGAGCAGTTCTTC
TRBV29-1,-,TRBJ2-5,12,few,CSVLHGGETQYF,TGCAGCGTTCTTCACGGGGGAGAGACCCAGTACTTC
TRBV20-1,-,TRBJ1-5,15,few,CSARDPGTGNQPQHF,TGCAGTGCTAGAGACCCAGGGACCGGCAATCAGCCCCAGCATTTT
TRBV5-6,-,TRBJ2-7,11,few,CASSLEGRQYF,TGTGCCAGCAGCTTGGAAGGACGGCAGTACTTC
TRBV10-3,-,TRBJ2-3,16,few,CAIKGGTGLGTDTQYF,TGTGCCATCAAGGGGGGAACCGGCCTTGGCACAGATACGCAGTATTTT
TRBV7-2,-,TRBJ2-5,14,-,CASSPQTGRETQYF,TGTGCCAGCAGCCCACAGACAGGCCGGGAGACCCAGTACTTC
TRBV3-1,-,TRBJ2-1,15,-,CASSPFDGGYNEQFF,TGTGCCAGCAGCCCCTTTGATGGGGGGTACAATGAGCAGTTCTTC
TRBV20-1,TRBD2,TRBJ2-5,15,many,CSARAGGGAGETQYF,TGCAGTGCTAGAGCTGGCGGGGGGGCCGGAGAGACCCAGTACTTC
TRBV29-1,-,TRBJ2-7,15,-,CSVRRAGTVGSEQYF,TGCAGCGTCCGAAGGGCGGGGACCGTGGGGAGCGAGCAGTACTTC
TRBV21-1,-,TRBJ1-1,16,-,CASSKGNLVGNTEAFF,TGTGCCAGCAGCAAAGGCAATTTAGTGGGGAACACTGAAGCTTTCTTT
TRBV20-1,-,TRBJ2-1,17,-,CSARPPRAGSRTAEQFF,TGCAGTGCTAGACCCCCCCGCGCGGGTTCTAGGACGGCTGAGCAGTTCTTC
TRBV23-1,-,TRBJ1-1,14,-,CASERQAGEPEAFF,TGCGCCAGCGAACGACAGGCGGGGGAACCTGAAGCTTTCTTT
TRBV6-5,TRBD1,TRBJ2-2,17,few,CASSYSRGTGNTGELFF,TGTGCCAGCAGTTACTCCAGAGGGACAGGGAACACCGGGGAGCTGTTTTTT
TRBV5-1,TRBD2,TRBJ2-1,15,once,CASSLEQLAYNEQFF,TGCGCCAGCAGCTTGGAACAACTAGCGTACAATGAGCAGTTCTTC
TRBV11-2,-,TRBJ2-5,14,few,CASSTLRGQETQYF,TGTGCCAGCAGCACCCTCAGGGGTCAAGAGACCCAGTACTTC